Included here is one TCR beta chain sequence, with context. What it recognizes is unknown. Sequence at one end of the junction differs from germline and may be a read error. The data originate from a study of tumor and adjacent non-tumor tissue in lung cancer. The germline V gene has CDR1 MNHNS and CDR2 SASEGT. The CDR3 has 17 amino acids. This sample's RNA came from whole unsorted tissue. More than 3 cm separated this lung sample from the edge of the tumor. Broader study findings: Tumor tissue had significantly higher TCR diversity than normal lung.

TCRbeta libraries were built with three rounds of nested PCR, modified from ARM-PCR. TCRdb re-called the multiplex PCR reads with MiXCR, one entry per CDR3 protein. The table has more than 60,000 distinct CDR3 sequences, around three quarters seen once. The receptor comes from a man in his sixties with non-small cell lung cancer. Source material: distant non-tumor lung tissue. J is TRBJ2-2 and V is TRBV6-1; 10 nucleotides match TRBD2. The CDR3 is CASQLTTSGANTGEMFF. CDR3 sequence (DNA): TGTGCCAGCCAGTTGACAACTAGCGGGGCTAACACCGGGGAGATGTTTTTT.